This TCR beta chain is from a study of cytomegalovirus exposure and HLA in healthy donors. Whole-study findings and limits: Earlier analysis looked at TCR beta V segments, and most were productive about 90% or about 30% of the time.

PCR involved 60 Vbeta and 13 Jbeta primers. The repertoire was sequenced with immunoSEQ multiplex PCR; TCRdb's copy has only in-frame clones and lacks some. The sample yields approximately 170,000 clones, 55% to 70% seen once. The CDR3 runs to 15 residues. In germline, CDR1 is SGHRS, CDR2 YFSETQ. Points on this clone: The antigen remains undetermined. An end of the junction differs from the germline gene, which may be a read error.

The sample comprised PBMCs. V usage is TRBV5-1 and J usage is TRBJ1-5; the match to TRBD1 covers 10 bases. The TCR was taken from a middle-aged woman in good health and CMV-seropositive. CDR3 residues: CASSLGQGANQPQNF. As DNA, the CDR3 is TGCGCCAGCAGCTTGGGACAGGGGGCAAATCAGCCCCAGAATTTT.